This entry is about one TCR beta chain. The antigen is unknown. The data belong to a study of siplizumab effects on memory and regulatory T cells. Roughly 1.1 x 10^5 TCR templates were measured in each sample. Clones were read by immunoSEQ multiplex PCR, and TCRdb kept only the in-frame ones, dropping some. Of about 110,000 clones listed, roughly 92% are singletons. Study outcomes and limitations: Proof of suppressive function in proliferating Tregs from siplizumab cultures was not established.

The source is a human donor in good health. The sequenced sample was CD4+ T cells sorted from blood.

The CDR3, as DNA: TGTGCCAGTAGTTTTCCGGGACAGGGGGCATCGGGAAATGAAAAACTGTTTTTT. This gives the protein CASSFPGQGASGNEKLFF. This chain connects TRBV19 to TRBJ1-4; 12 bases map to TRBD1. The germline CDR1 and CDR2 sequences are LNHDA and SQIVND (reference sequence). The CDR3 is 18 amino acids. V was clipped by 5 bases and J by 5 bases; unmatched bases: 12.